Below, one T cell receptor beta chain is given with its context. This sample stems from a study of sequential checkpoint blockade in melanoma. On the study more broadly: Patients were randomized 1:1 to nivolumab-then-ipilimumab or ipilimumab-then-nivolumab first-line. Maintenance nivolumab came after either treatment sequence.

Produced via immunoSEQ multiplex PCR; TCRdb's table is partial and in-frame only. The sample lists 15,000 to 20,000 clones; 55% to 75% were seen once. CDR1 is ENHRY and CDR2 is SYGVKD in the germline V gene. This CDR3 has 14 residues. The V gene end was trimmed by 6 bases and the J gene end by 3 bases; junction bases not matched to a gene: 5. The treatment here: randomized to nivolumab then ipilimumab (arm A) or the reverse (arm B). None of the patients previously received DNA-damaging chemotherapy. From thawed PBMCs, live CD3+CD8+ cells negative for CD19 and CD56 were sorted. The chain links TRBV10-3 to TRBJ1-5, with 7 positions matching TRBD1. The TCR comes from a human donor with melanoma. This specimen was CD8+ T cells sorted from blood (inferred from file names), taken from a patient given nivolumab and ipilimumab in sequence. For the CDR3, the DNA is TGTGCCATCAGCGAACAGGGGATCAATCAGCCCCAGCATTTT. Translation: CAISEQGINQPQHF.